Following are 32 T cell receptor beta chains from one sample sequenced in a study of immune cell composition in non-small cell lung cancer (dated by TCRdb to 2016 to 2017). The library was made by the immunoSEQ multiplex PCR assay. Here the immuneACCESS table is served through TCRdb, limited to in-frame sequences with V and J called. Missing clones are a known gap in these copies; in checked studies unresolved V genes cover under half, and the rest lacks a known reason. The sample data list around 13,000 clones, and over 70% of these were observed just once. Around 10% of the sample comes from the top ten. Sequencing input: lung tumor tissue. Every receptor here comes from a human donor with non-small cell lung cancer.

This clone has only a few counts. The genes are TRBV5-1 and TRBJ1-2, with 10 nucleotides matching TRBD1. V lost 3 bases, J lost 3 bases, and 2 bases stayed unmatched. Germline CDR1 reads SGHRS; CDR2 reads YFSETQ. This CDR3 comprises 14 residues. CDR3 in amino acids: CASSSGTGDYGYTF. The CDR3 bases are TGCGCCAGCAGCTCGGGGACAGGGGACTATGGCTACACCTTC.

The chain combines TRBV2 with TRBJ1-5, with a weak D call TRBD1 (5 bases). The V gene's germline CDR1 is SNHLY and CDR2 FYNNEI. The CDR3 runs 14 residues. V lost 4 bases and J 0 bases, leaving 7 bases between the germline ends. CDR3 protein: CASSGQNSNQPQHF. CDR3 coding DNA: TGTGCCAGCAGTGGACAGAATAGCAATCAGCCCCAGCATTTT.

The CDR3 loop reads CASSFGSGETQYF. DNA of the CDR3: TGTGCCAGCAGCTTTGGGTCCGGAGAGACCCAGTACTTC. The chain has TRBV7-3 and TRBJ2-5, with no clear D. This CDR3 comprises 13 residues. V lost 3 bases and J 4 bases, leaving 9 bases between the germline ends. Germline assignment: CDR1 SGHTA and CDR2 FQGTGA.

This rearrangement joins TRBV7-2 to TRBJ2-7; unclear D gene. V was pared by 3 bases and J by 3 bases, with 9 bases between. The germline V gene encodes CDR1 SGHTA and CDR2 FQGNSA. The CDR3 totals 13 residues. The CDR3 DNA is TGTGCCAGCAGCTTGGATCCCGGCTACGAGCAGTACTTC. Translated, it gives CASSLDPGYEQYF.

This chain uses TRBV5-4 with TRBJ2-1; D remains ambiguous. Trimming stripped 4 bases from V and 0 bases from J, with 17 bases between. CDR1 and CDR2 from the germline V gene are SGHNT and YYREEE (reference sequence). The CDR3 extends over 17 amino acids. CDR3 nucleotide sequence: TGTGCCAGCAGCCAAGAAGCTGGAGCGCACTCCTACAATGAGCAGTTCTTC. Translating gives CASSQEAGAHSYNEQFF. The variable domain in full, completed from reference TRBV5-4 and TRBJ2-1, reads ETGVTQSPTHLIKTRGQQVTLRCSSQSGHNTVSWYQQALGQGPQFIFQYYREEENGRGNFPPRFSGLQFPNYSSELNVNALELDDSALYLCASSQEAGAHSYNEQFFGPGTRLTVL.

CDR3 in amino acids: CASSLGGQPSTQYF. Written as DNA, the CDR3 is TGCGCCAGCAGCTTAGGGGGTCAACCCTCGACCCAGTACTTC. The rearrangement uses TRBV5-1 and TRBJ2-5; tentatively, D is TRBD1 (6 bases). The V and J ends lost 2 bases and 7 bases respectively, with 15 bases between them. The CDR3 totals 14 residues. The germline V gene has CDR1 SGHRS and CDR2 YFSETQ.

The CDR3 loop is CASSSSGSPLIYNEQFF. In DNA, the CDR3 is TGTGCCAGCAGCTCAAGCGGGAGCCCCCTAATCTACAATGAGCAGTTCTTC. This rearrangement joins TRBV7-3 to TRBJ2-1; TRBD2 matches at 8 bases. With V trimmed by 4 bases and J by 3 bases, 11 bases remained unmatched. The CDR3 loop spans 17 amino acids. Germline V lookup: CDR1 SGHTA, CDR2 FQGTGA. The full variable domain, with the rest looked up from reference TRBV7-3 and TRBJ2-1, is GAGVSQTPSNKVTEKGKYVELRCDPISGHTALYWYRQSLGQGPEFLIYFQGTGAADDSGLPNDRFFAVRPEGSVSTLKIQRTERGDSAVYLCASSSSGSPLIYNEQFFGPGTRLTVL.

CDR3 sequence reads: CASSVAAGTEETQYF. As DNA, the CDR3 is TGTGCCAGCAGCGTAGCGGCGGGGACAGAAGAGACCCAGTACTTC. The chain joins TRBV9 to TRBJ2-5; D possibly corresponds to TRBD1 (7 bases). The germline V and J ends were trimmed by 0 bases and 3 bases, with 12 bases remaining between them. From germline, CDR1 is SGDLS and CDR2 YYNGEE. The CDR3 runs to 15 residues.

The rearrangement uses TRBV11-3 and TRBJ2-3; D unclear. The CDR3 extends over 13 amino acids. V gave up 0 bases and J gave up 5 bases, with 6 bases separating them. Germline V gives CDR1 SGHNT, CDR2 YENEEA. CDR3 protein: CASSLELGDTQYF. The CDR3, as DNA: TGTGCCAGCAGCTTAGAACTGGGAGATACGCAGTATTTT.

V usage is TRBV5-5 and J usage is TRBJ2-3, with TRBD1 identical over 9 bases. CDR1 SGHKS and CDR2 YYEKEE come from the germline V gene (reference sequence). The CDR3 has 14 residues. J was trimmed by 5 bases and V by 4 bases; bases with no gene match: 5. As DNA, the CDR3 is TGTGCCAGCAGCCTGCGGACAGGGGTAGATACGCAGTATTTT. Protein product: CASSLRTGVDTQYF.

A few counts support this clone. The chain uses TRBV5-6 and TRBJ2-3; 7 nucleotides agree with TRBD2. Germline values: CDR1 SGHDT, CDR2 YYEEEE. V shed 4 bases and J 5 bases; nucleotides not matched to a gene: 7. The CDR3 totals 14 residues. CDR3 sequence: CASSPWTSQDTQYF. The CDR3 DNA is TGTGCCAGCAGCCCTTGGACTAGTCAAGATACGCAGTATTTT.

The chain couples TRBV5-5 to TRBJ2-3; D unresolved. The germline V and J ends were trimmed by 4 bases and 6 bases, with 15 bases remaining between them. The CDR3 extends over 14 amino acids. CDR1 and CDR2 from the germline V gene are SGHKS and YYEKEE (reference sequence). The CDR3 loop is CASSHSFGADTQYF. CDR3 DNA: TGTGCCAGCAGCCACTCCTTTGGAGCGGATACGCAGTATTTT. Full variable domain (remainder filled in from reference TRBV5-5 and TRBJ2-3): DAGVTQSPTHLIKTRGQQVTLRCSPISGHKSVSWYQQVLGQGPQFIFQYYEKEERGRGNFPDRFSARQFPNYSSELNVNALLLGDSALYLCASSHSFGADTQYFGPGTRLTVL.

The chain recombines TRBV7-2 with TRBJ2-3, with a possible D match to TRBD2 (5 bases). Per the germline V gene, CDR1 is SGHTA and CDR2 is FQGNSA. CDR3 length: 13 residues. Between the trimmed V and J ends, which lost 5 bases and 8 bases, there was a span of 14 bases. The CDR3, as DNA: TGTGCCAGCAGCCTCCGGATGGCGGGTACGCAGTATTTT. Encoded protein: CASSLRMAGTQYF.

V is TRBV29-1 and J is TRBJ2-3, with 11 positions matching TRBD2. The CDR3 consists of 15 residues. V was pared by 4 bases and J by 0 bases, with 3 bases of the junction left unmatched. Germline assignment: CDR1 SQVTM and CDR2 ANQGSEA. This CDR3 reads CSVAPSGRSTDTQYF. DNA for the CDR3: TGCAGCGTTGCGCCTAGCGGGAGGAGCACAGATACGCAGTATTTT.

The J gene is TRBJ2-5, the V gene TRBV11-3, with TRBD1 as a possible D gene (6 bases). Trimming took off 2 bases at V and 5 bases at J, with 15 bases between the two ends. The CDR3 has 15 residues. Germline values: CDR1 SGHNT, CDR2 YENEEA. The CDR3 nucleotides read TGTGCCAGCAGCTTAACGGTCAGGGGAGCCGAGACCCAGTACTTC. This codes for CASSLTVRGAETQYF.

The genes are TRBV5-1 and TRBJ2-1, with D possibly called TRBD1 or TRBD2 (5 bases each). Trimming pared 4 bases from V and 6 bases from J, leaving 17 bases between. The V gene's germline CDR1 is SGHRS and CDR2 YFSETQ. This CDR3 spans 15 amino acids. The CDR3 reads CASSPQGGGGNEQFF. The CDR3 region has the DNA TGCGCCAGCAGCCCCCAGGGCGGCGGAGGCAATGAGCAGTTCTTC.

The rearrangement uses TRBV11-2 and TRBJ1-1; tentatively, D is TRBD1 (6 bases). This CDR3 contains 15 residues. V dropped 2 bases and J dropped 2 bases, with 12 bases sitting between them. The germline CDR1 and CDR2 sequences are SGHAT and FQNNGV. In DNA, the CDR3 is TGTGCCAGCAGCTTAAGGCGGACAGCTAACACTGAAGCTTTCTTT. Translated: CASSLRRTANTEAFF.

The chain couples TRBV9 to TRBJ1-4; no firm D call. Germline-derived CDR1 and CDR2 are SGDLS and YYNGEE. This CDR3 is 14 amino acids long. V was clipped by 4 bases and J by 6 bases, with 13 bases between them. This CDR3 is CASSPTWGDEKLFF. CDR3 DNA: TGTGCCAGCAGCCCGACGTGGGGAGATGAAAAACTGTTTTTT.

The genes are TRBV5-6 and TRBJ2-5; 8 bases are a match to TRBD2. CDR1 SGHDT and CDR2 YYEEEE come from the germline V gene. J lost 1 base, V lost 2 bases, and 4 bases had no gene match. CDR3 length: 15 amino acids. This CDR3 reads CASSLLAAPQETQYF. DNA for the CDR3: TGTGCCAGCAGCTTACTAGCGGCACCCCAAGAGACCCAGTACTTC.

The J gene is TRBJ2-1, the V gene TRBV27; D might be TRBD2 (5 bases). The CDR3 totals 17 residues. V gave up 4 bases and J gave up 0 bases, with 16 bases separating them. CDR1 and CDR2 (germline): MNHEY, SMNVEV (reference sequence). Here the CDR3 reads CASSSPLGRGSYNEQFF. The CDR3 DNA sequence: TGTGCCAGCAGTTCCCCCCTCGGCCGGGGCTCCTACAATGAGCAGTTCTTC.

The chain is built from TRBV28 and TRBJ1-1, with D possibly matching TRBD1 (6 bases). This CDR3 has 13 amino acids. V was clipped by 6 bases and J by 4 bases, with 12 bases between them. Germline V gives CDR1 MDHEN, CDR2 SYDVKM. In nucleotides, the CDR3 is TGTGCCAGCAGAAGACAGGTTGGCACTGAAGCTTTCTTT. Translation: CASRRQVGTEAFF.

DNA of the CDR3: TGTGCCAGCAGCTTGAGCAATCAGCCCCAGCATTTT. Residues: CASSLSNQPQHF. The rearrangement uses TRBV5-8 and TRBJ1-5; D not resolved. Germline loops: CDR1 SGHTS, CDR2 YDEGEE. The length of the CDR3 is 12 residues. V lost 1 base and J 1 base, leaving 0 bases between the germline ends.

CDR3 bases: TGTGCCAGCAGCTTAGGGAGACTAGCGGGAAATCAAGAGACCCAGTACTTC. Protein: CASSLGRLAGNQETQYF. The genes are TRBV11-2 and TRBJ2-5; TRBD2 matches 11 bases. The germline CDR1 and CDR2 sequences are SGHAT and FQNNGV. This CDR3 spans 17 amino acids. V was clipped by 1 base and J by 2 bases; unmatched bases: 6.

This chain links TRBV7-2 with TRBJ2-2; possible D gene TRBD2, 6 bases. CDR1 and CDR2 (germline): SGHTA, FQGNSA. The CDR3 is 15 residues long. The germline V and J ends were trimmed by 7 bases and 1 base, with 13 bases remaining between them. CDR3 sequence: CASTPGDLNTGELFF. The CDR3 DNA is TGTGCCAGCACCCCCGGGGACTTGAACACCGGGGAGCTGTTTTTT.

This chain connects TRBV27 to TRBJ2-3, with D possibly being TRBD2 (5 bases). Germline V CDR1 and CDR2: MNHEY, SMNVEV (reference sequence). V was trimmed by 6 bases and J by 4 bases, leaving 11 bases between them. The CDR3 length is 13 residues. The CDR3: CASSPYSADTQYF. The CDR3 coding sequence is TGTGCCAGCAGCCCCTATAGCGCAGATACGCAGTATTTT.

The J gene is TRBJ2-5, the V gene TRBV10-2, with a tentative D call TRBD1 (5 bases). This CDR3 has 13 residues. CDR1 WSHSY and CDR2 SAAADI come from the germline V gene. V was clipped by 3 bases and J by 6 bases, with 11 bases between them. DNA for the CDR3: TGCGCCAGCAGTGATGGCAGGGAAAAGACCCAGTACTTC. As protein: CASSDGREKTQYF.

The chain links TRBV19 to TRBJ2-1; tentative D call: TRBD1 (6 bases). This CDR3 is 11 amino acids long. Germline V gene sequence: CDR1 LNHDA, CDR2 SQIVND (reference sequence). V lost 5 bases and J 12 bases, leaving 11 bases between the germline ends. The CDR3, as DNA: TGTGCCAGTAGTCCCGGACAGACGCAGTTCTTC. It yields the protein CASSPGQTQFF.

A few counts support this clone. This chain uses TRBV19 with TRBJ2-2; 10 positions match TRBD2. The V gene end was trimmed by 4 bases and the J gene end by 3 bases; junction bases not matched to a gene: 2. This CDR3 contains 15 residues. Germline V gene lookup returns CDR1 LNHDA and CDR2 SQIVND (reference sequence). This chain's CDR3 is CASSRTSGDTGELFF. The CDR3 nucleotides are TGTGCCAGTAGTAGGACTAGCGGAGACACCGGGGAGCTGTTTTTT.

The chain has TRBV7-2 and TRBJ2-3; 10 bases are shared with TRBD2. The V gene's germline CDR1 is SGHTA and CDR2 FQGNSA. Trimming removed 1 base from V and 2 bases from J; junction bases left unmatched: 6. The CDR3 extends over 17 amino acids. The CDR3 region is CASSLVTSGVSTDTQYF. The DNA of the CDR3 is TGTGCCAGCAGCTTAGTAACTAGCGGGGTTTCCACAGATACGCAGTATTTT.

The rearrangement uses TRBV14 and TRBJ2-6; D tentatively reads TRBD1 or TRBD2 (6 bases each). This CDR3 is 17 amino acids long. Trimming took off 4 bases at V and 2 bases at J, with 15 bases between the two ends. The germline V gene encodes CDR1 SGHDN and CDR2 FVKESK. Written as DNA, the CDR3 is TGTGCCAGCAGCCCACAGGGACTTGTTACTGGGGCCAACGTCCTGACTTTC. Protein sequence: CASSPQGLVTGANVLTF.

The chain links TRBV4-1 to TRBJ2-5, with D perhaps assigned TRBD1 or TRBD2 (5 bases each). Germline CDR1 MGHRA, CDR2 YSYEKL. The V and J ends lost 0 bases and 5 bases respectively, with 10 bases between them. The length of the CDR3 is 14 residues. The CDR3 sequence: CASSQDSGSETQYF. The DNA for the CDR3 is TGCGCCAGCAGCCAAGATTCAGGGAGTGAGACCCAGTACTTC.

This clone was seen more than once but under ten times. The genes are TRBV4-1 and TRBJ1-1, with TRBD1 identical over 7 bases. V was pared by 3 bases and J by 6 bases, with 4 bases of the junction left unmatched. The CDR3 length is 13 residues. Germline V gene lookup returns CDR1 MGHRA and CDR2 YSYEKL. CDR3 in amino acids: CASSQTGRAEAFF. CDR3 coding DNA: TGCGCCAGCAGCCAGACAGGGAGAGCTGAAGCTTTCTTT.